The 9 T cell receptor beta chains in this list originate from one sample, sequenced in a study of early T cells in non-severe SARS-CoV-2 infection. TCRdb used MiXCR to reprocess the 5' RACE reads, holding one entry per CDR3 protein. The table lists 25,000 to 35,000 distinct CDR3 sequences, 3.9% of them singletons. The material sequenced was whole blood. These receptor sequences come from an adult who was a healthcare worker with PCR-confirmed SARS-CoV-2 infection or an uninfected control (not recorded which).

This clonotype was seen ten or more times. The V call is TRBV5-1, the J call TRBJ2-2; D remains ambiguous. V was shortened by 6 bases and J by 0 bases, with 12 bases between the two germline ends. Per germline, CDR1 SGHRS and CDR2 YFSETQ. This CDR3 spans 15 amino acids. CDR3 DNA sequence: TGCGCCAGCACGGTGTCAGGCCCGAACACCGGGGAGCTGTTTTTT. Translation gives CASTVSGPNTGELFF.

This clonotype was detected only a few times. V gene TRBV11-3 combines with J gene TRBJ2-2, with D possibly being TRBD1 (5 bases). Germline V gene data show CDR1 as SGHNT and CDR2 as YENEEA. This CDR3 comprises 14 residues. Trimming pared 0 bases from V and 6 bases from J, leaving 8 bases between. DNA for the CDR3: TGTGCCAGCAGCTTAGAACAGGCGGCCGGGGAGCTGTTTTTT. Amino acids: CASSLEQAAGELFF.

This clonotype was detected many times. The V call is TRBV4-3, the J call TRBJ2-2, with 11 bases that match TRBD2. Germline V gene lookup returns CDR1 LGHNA and CDR2 YSLEER. The CDR3 covers 16 residues. The J segment lost 3 bases and the V segment lost 1 base, leaving 1 base of the junction unmatched. In DNA form, the CDR3 reads TGCGCCAGCAGCCAAGGACTAGCGGGGTACACCGGGGAGCTGTTTTTT. Protein product: CASSQGLAGYTGELFF.

The chain couples TRBV20-1 to TRBJ2-6; the D gene could be TRBD1 or TRBD2 (5 bases each). The CDR3 spans 19 residues. Germline CDR1 reads DFQATT; CDR2 reads SNEGSKA (reference sequence). The ends were cut back, 3 bases at V and 0 bases at J, with 21 bases in the middle. CDR3 amino acids: CSARGQGTAAPSGANVLTF. The CDR3 nucleotides read TGCAGTGCTAGGGGGCAAGGGACGGCAGCTCCCTCTGGGGCCAACGTCCTGACTTTC.

This clonotype was counted only a few times. The chain is built from TRBV7-2 and TRBJ1-6, with 7 nucleotides matching TRBD1. This CDR3 comprises 16 residues. CDR1 and CDR2 (germline): SGHTA, FQGNSA. V was pared by 5 bases and J by 4 bases, with 8 bases of the junction left unmatched. CDR3 in amino acids: CASSIPPTGYNSPLHF. Written as DNA, the CDR3 is TGTGCCAGCAGCATACCCCCGACAGGGTATAATTCACCCCTCCACTTT.

This clonotype showed up just a few times. Possible read error: a much larger clone is one base away. This rearrangement joins TRBV6-6 to TRBJ2-7; D is uncertain. Germline assignment: CDR1 MNHNY and CDR2 SVGAGI (reference sequence). There are 11 residues in the CDR3. V shed 5 bases and J shed 3 bases, with 5 bases lying between them. The CDR3 here is CASSPYYEQYF. The CDR3 DNA sequence: TGTGCCAGCAGTCCCTACTACGAGCAGTACTTC.

At least ten counts were recorded for this clonotype. The chain joins TRBV10-2 to TRBJ1-1; the match to TRBD1 covers 7 bases. Per germline, CDR1 WSHSY and CDR2 SAAADI. Trimming at V came to 2 bases and at J to 3 bases, leaving 6 bases not matched to a gene. The CDR3 loop spans 15 amino acids. CDR3: CASSEPGGRDTEAFF. As DNA, the CDR3 is TGCGCCAGCAGTGAGCCAGGGGGGAGGGACACTGAAGCTTTCTTT.

Here the CDR3 reads CASSETGQTWDQPQHF. DNA for the CDR3: TGTGCCAGCAGCGAAACCGGGCAGACATGGGATCAGCCCCAGCATTTT. V is TRBV5-5 and J is TRBJ1-5, with D unresolved. V was cut by 4 bases and J by 5 bases, with 19 bases left in between. Germline V gene lookup returns CDR1 SGHKS and CDR2 YYEKEE (reference sequence). This CDR3 contains 16 residues.

This CDR3 reads CSVSTGGTGELFF. The CDR3 DNA reads TGCAGCGTCTCGACAGGGGGGACCGGGGAGCTGTTTTTT. The chain is built from TRBV29-1 and TRBJ2-2, with 9 positions matching TRBD1. Germline CDR1 SQVTM, CDR2 ANQGSEA. The CDR3 contains 13 residues. The V segment lost 6 bases and the J segment 5 bases; nucleotides outside the gene matches: 4.